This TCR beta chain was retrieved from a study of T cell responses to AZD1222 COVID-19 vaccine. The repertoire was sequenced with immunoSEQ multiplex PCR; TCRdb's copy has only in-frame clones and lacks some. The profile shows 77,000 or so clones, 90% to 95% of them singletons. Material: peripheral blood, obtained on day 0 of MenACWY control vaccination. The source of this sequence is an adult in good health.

CDR3: CASSTSSSTDTQYF. The CDR3 region has the DNA TGTGCCAGTAGTACTAGTTCTAGCACAGATACGCAGTATTTT. The chain has TRBV19 and TRBJ2-3; D not resolved. This CDR3 comprises 14 residues. The V end lost 4 bases, the J end lost 0 bases, and 8 bases lay between the germline ends. Germline lookup yields CDR1 LNHDA and CDR2 SQIVND (reference sequence).